This is a list of T cell receptor beta chains from one sample in a study of cytomegalovirus exposure and HLA in healthy donors. Data came from immunoSEQ multiplex PCR; TCRdb stores just in-frame clones and leaves some out. The sample holds about 94,000 clones, roughly 80% seen once. Sequencing was done on a sample of PBMCs. The receptors come from a man aged 40-55 years in good health and CMV-seropositive. Both conserved end residues are part of each CDR3. The D gene is left open where the match is weak. Clone size is given for some rows only: seen once, a few or many times, or a class if the clone is expanded.

>TRBV28|-|TRBJ2-7|TRBD2
TGTGCCAGCAGTTTACCGGAGGGACTAGTTGGGGTCGAGCAGTACTTC
CASSLPEGLVGVEQYF
>TRBV7-9|-|TRBJ2-7|-
TGTGCCAGCAGCTCGGGGGTGTACGAGCAGTACTTC
CASSSGVYEQYF
>TRBV5-1|-|TRBJ2-7|TRBD1
TGCGCCAGCAGCTCGCCCACAGGGGCCTACGAGCAGTACTTC
CASSSPTGAYEQYF
>TRBV19|-|TRBJ2-3|-
TGTGCCAGTAGTATAGATTGGAGGGATACGCAGTATTTT
CASSIDWRDTQYF
>TRBV7-8|-|TRBJ1-1|-
TGTGCCAGCACTGCAGGGGACACTGAAGCTTTCTTT
CASTAGDTEAFF
>TRBV5-1|-|TRBJ2-3|-
TGCGCCAGCAGCTTGGTCCGGGAAGCTAGCACAGATACGCAGTATTTT
CASSLVREASTDTQYF
>TRBV6-5|-|TRBJ2-7|TRBD2
TGTGCCAGCAGTTACAGCGCGGGAGCCTACGAGCAGTACTTC
CASSYSAGAYEQYF
>TRBV5-1|-|TRBJ2-7|-
TGCGCCAGCAGCCCAAGAGTCCCCGGACAAGGGGCGAGGCAGTACTTC
CASSPRVPGQGARQYF
>TRBV7-8|-|TRBJ2-7|-
TGTGCCAGCAGCTCGACGGAGAAACTCGAGCAGTACTTC
CASSSTEKLEQYF
>TRBV19|once|TRBJ1-2|-
TGTGCCAGTACTTCCAGCGTCTCCTATGGCTACACCTTC
CASTSSVSYGYTF
>TRBV29-1|-|TRBJ2-5|-
TGCAGTGTTCACCGACGGGGGTGGGAAGAGACCCAGTACTTC
CSVHRRGWEETQYF
>TRBV4-2|few|TRBJ2-2|TRBD2
TGTGCCAGCAGTCGTAGCGGGGGGAACACCGGGGAGCTGTTTTTT
CASSRSGGNTGELFF
>TRBV10-3|-|TRBJ1-1|TRBD1
TGTGCCATCAGCCAGGGGGACAGGTATGAAGCTTTCTTT
CAISQGDRYEAFF
>TRBV18|-|TRBJ2-2|TRBD1
TGTGCCAGCTCACGTGGGACAGTAAACACCGGGGAGCTGTTTTTT
CASSRGTVNTGELFF
>TRBV5-1|-|TRBJ2-5|TRBD2
TGCGCCAGCAGTCGCGGGGCGGGAGGAGTGGAGACCCAGTACTTC
CASSRGAGGVETQYF
>TRBV5-1|-|TRBJ1-5|-
TGCGCCAGCAGCTTGGATGGCAGCAATCAGCCCCAGCATTTT
CASSLDGSNQPQHF
>TRBV7-9|-|TRBJ2-3|TRBD2
TGTTCCAGCAGTCCTCTAGCGGGGAAGGCAGATACGCAGTATTTT
CSSSPLAGKADTQYF
>TRBV7-2|few|TRBJ2-7|-
TGTGCCAGCAGCTTAGGGGCAGCTCGCTACGAGCAGTACTTC
CASSLGAARYEQYF
>TRBV7-9|-|TRBJ1-5|TRBD1
TGTGCCAGCGGACAGGGGTATAGCAATCAGCCCCAGCATTTT
CASGQGYSNQPQHF
>TRBV4-2|once|TRBJ2-1|-
TGTGCCAGCAGCCAAGATCTGGAGTCGGCCTACAATGAGCAGTTCTTC
CASSQDLESAYNEQFF
>TRBV5-6|-|TRBJ2-5|TRBD2
TGTGCCAGCAGCTTGGAGGCTAGCGGGGAGCAAGAGACCCAGTACTTC
CASSLEASGEQETQYF
>TRBV15|-|TRBJ1-1|-
TGTGCCACGGCGGGACGGGACACTGAAGCTTTCTTT
CATAGRDTEAFF
>TRBV6-1|few|TRBJ2-6|-
TGTGCCAGCAGTGATCAAGGGGCCGGGGCCAACGTCCTGACTTTC
CASSDQGAGANVLTF
>TRBV7-9|-|TRBJ1-1|TRBD1
TGTGCCAGCAGCACCCAGGGGGGCGCACCTACTGAAGCTTTCTTT
CASSTQGGAPTEAFF
>TRBV11-3|-|TRBJ2-1|-
TGTGCCAGCAGCCTAGGGCGGAATGAGCAGTTCTTC
CASSLGRNEQFF
>TRBV5-5|-|TRBJ1-2|-
TGTGCCAGCAGCTACCTGACAGAGATATATGGCTACACCTTC
CASSYLTEIYGYTF
>TRBV7-3|-|TRBJ2-3|TRBD2
TGTGCCAGCAGCTTAAAGCGGGGGGGCCCAGATACGCAGTATTTT
CASSLKRGGPDTQYF